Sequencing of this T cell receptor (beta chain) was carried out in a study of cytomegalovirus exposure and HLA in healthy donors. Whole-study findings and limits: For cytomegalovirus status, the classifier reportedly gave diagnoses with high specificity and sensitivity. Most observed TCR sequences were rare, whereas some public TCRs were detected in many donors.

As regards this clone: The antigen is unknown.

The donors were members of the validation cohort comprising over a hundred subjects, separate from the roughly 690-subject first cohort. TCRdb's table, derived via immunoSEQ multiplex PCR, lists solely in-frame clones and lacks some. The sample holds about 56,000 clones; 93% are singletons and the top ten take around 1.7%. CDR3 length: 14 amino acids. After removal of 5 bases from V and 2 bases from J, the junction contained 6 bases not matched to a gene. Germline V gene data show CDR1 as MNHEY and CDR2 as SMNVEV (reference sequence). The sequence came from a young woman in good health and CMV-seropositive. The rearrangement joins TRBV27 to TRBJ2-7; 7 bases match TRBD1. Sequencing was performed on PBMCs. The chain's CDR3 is CASSVRDSPYEQYF. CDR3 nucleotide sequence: TGTGCCAGCAGTGTCCGGGACAGCCCCTACGAGCAGTACTTC.